The 12 T cell receptor beta chains below come from one sample, sequenced in a study of blood T cell repertoires in COVID-19. Libraries were prepared by immunoSEQ multiplex PCR; TCRdb keeps only in-frame clonotypes and omits some of them. Of around 110,000 clones detected, approximately 90% appear once; the ten largest clones hold approximately 1.9%. The sequenced material came from peripheral blood. The receptors derive from a human donor with active COVID-19. The donor label of this sample is uncertain.

The chain links TRBV3-1 (or the pseudogene TRBV3-2) to TRBJ2-1, with a weak D call TRBD2 (6 bases). The CDR3 spans 14 residues. Looked up from germline, CDR1 is LGHDT and CDR2 is YNNKEL (reference sequence). The germline V and J ends were trimmed by 9 bases and 0 bases, with 12 bases remaining between them. DNA of the CDR3: TGTGCCAGAGGCCGGGGGAGCTCCTACAATGAGCAGTTCTTC. Its protein product is CARGRGSSYNEQFF.

This chain joins TRBV21-1 and TRBJ2-2; TRBD2, the table's D call, lacks a check against the DNA. TRBV21-1 is reported as a pseudogene. There are 16 residues in the CDR3. The CDR3 DNA follows: TGTGCCAGCAGCCCAGGAGGACCCTTGAACACCGGGGAGCTGTTTTTT. It yields the protein CASSPGGPLNTGELFF.

The chain couples TRBV7-2 to TRBJ2-1; D is perhaps TRBD2 (6 bases). The germline V and J ends were trimmed by 1 base and 9 bases, with 10 bases remaining between them. Germline assignment: CDR1 SGHTA and CDR2 FQGNSA. The CDR3 length is 13 residues. The CDR3 loop is CASSLGGGVEQFF. DNA of the CDR3: TGTGCCAGCAGCTTAGGAGGAGGGGTTGAGCAGTTCTTC.

In DNA, the CDR3 is TGTGCCAGCAGGATGGACAGCCCTGGAAACACCATATATTTT. As protein: CASRMDSPGNTIYF. The chain carries TRBV2 and TRBJ1-3; tentatively, D is TRBD1 (6 bases). Per the germline V gene, CDR1 is SNHLY and CDR2 is FYNNEI. Trimming removed 6 bases at V and 2 bases at J, with 11 bases between. This CDR3 is 14 amino acids long. The variable domain in full, with the rest retrieved from reference TRBV2 and TRBJ1-3, is EPEVTQTPSHQVTQMGQEVILRCVPISNHLYFYWYRQILGQKVEFLVSFYNNEISEKSEIFDDQFSVERPDGSNFTLKIRSTKLEDSAMYFCASRMDSPGNTIYFGEGSWLTVV.

This clone was observed a handful of times. The sample has other DNA sequences that encode this CDR3 too. The genes are TRBV9 and TRBJ1-6, with D unresolved. V was cut by 0 bases and J by 2 bases, with 6 bases left in between. There are 15 residues in the CDR3. The V gene's germline CDR1 is SGDLS and CDR2 YYNGEE. This CDR3 reads CASSVAGAYNSPLHF. The CDR3 DNA is TGTGCCAGCAGCGTAGCGGGTGCCTATAATTCACCCCTCCACTTT.

The CDR3 DNA sequence: TGTGCCAGCAGTTTTCTACCCGGGGACAGCTACGAGCAGTACTTC. Translated: CASSFLPGDSYEQYF. The genes are TRBV5-6 and TRBJ2-7; 7 positions agree with TRBD1. V was clipped by 5 bases and J by 3 bases; unmatched bases: 11. The germline V gene encodes CDR1 SGHDT and CDR2 YYEEEE. This CDR3 spans 15 amino acids.

The chain carries TRBV9 and TRBJ2-7; no reliable D call. Germline CDR1 and CDR2: SGDLS and YYNGEE. V was cut by 0 bases and J by 3 bases, with 10 bases left in between. The CDR3 extends over 14 amino acids. DNA of the CDR3: TGTGCCAGCAGCGTAGACGGTAGCCTCTACGAGCAGTACTTC. This gives the protein CASSVDGSLYEQYF.

The genes are TRBV9 and TRBJ2-2; 10 bases agree with TRBD1. Germline V lookup: CDR1 SGDLS, CDR2 YYNGEE. With 4 bases clipped from V and 7 bases from J, the junction kept 13 bases outside the gene matches. CDR3 length: 17 amino acids. The CDR3 coding sequence is TGTGCCAGCAGCCCCCAGCCCCGACAGGGGGCCGGCGGGGAGCTGTTTTTT. Translated, it gives CASSPQPRQGAGGELFF.

The CDR3 here is CASSALAGPQETQYF. The CDR3 DNA reads as TGTGCCAGCAGCGCACTAGCGGGACCCCAAGAGACCCAGTACTTC. The chain carries TRBV9 and TRBJ2-5, with 10 nucleotides matching TRBD2. The CDR3 has 15 residues. Germline assignment: CDR1 SGDLS and CDR2 YYNGEE. Trimming took 3 bases from V and 1 from J; bases not matched to a gene: 3.

The J gene is TRBJ2-3, the V gene TRBV20-1, with TRBD2 matching 8 bases. This CDR3 is built from 16 residues. The trim removed 6 bases at V and 3 bases at J, leaving 14 bases unmatched. From germline, CDR1 is DFQATT and CDR2 SNEGSKA (reference sequence). CDR3 sequence (DNA): TGCAGTGCCAGTCTCGGCGGAGCGGGGGTAACAGATACGCAGTATTTT. It codes for CSASLGGAGVTDTQYF.

The chain joins TRBV5-5 to TRBJ2-7, with D possibly matching TRBD1 (5 bases). Per germline, CDR1 SGHKS and CDR2 YYEKEE (reference sequence). This CDR3 comprises 14 residues. Trimming cost V 4 bases and J 3 bases, with 14 bases left between them. This chain's CDR3 is CASSRHETVYEQYF. DNA for the CDR3: TGTGCCAGCAGCCGCCATGAGACAGTCTACGAGCAGTACTTC.

The chain has TRBV19 and TRBJ2-2; TRBD2 is a possible D gene (5 bases). Trimming removed 7 bases at V and 1 base at J, with 13 bases between. CDR1 LNHDA and CDR2 SQIVND come from the germline V gene (reference sequence). The CDR3 runs 15 residues. CDR3 nucleotide sequence: TGTGCCAGTACCGTACTAGGAGGGAACACCGGGGAGCTGTTTTTT. Residues: CASTVLGGNTGELFF.